Sequencing of this T cell receptor (beta chain) was carried out in a study of CD8 T cells in ankylosing spondylitis. This clonotype was detected ten times or more. The antigen remains undetermined. Each TCR beta library was made by quantitative 5'-RACE that incorporated molecular barcodes. One entry per CDR3 protein, called by TCRdb with MiXCR from the 5' RACE reads. The sample consists of over 200,000 distinct CDR3 sequences, roughly a tenth of them appearing once. Germline CDR1 SGHRS, CDR2 YFSETQ. The CDR3 has 15 residues. V lost 4 bases and J lost 1, with 14 bases in between. Overall study findings and caveats: Blood from ankylosing spondylitis patients appeared to carry a characteristic roughly 8-variant TCR beta motif.

The chain carries TRBV5-1 and TRBJ1-1; D gene uncertain. Sequencing used blood, either unsorted or a sorted T cell fraction (not recorded which). The clonotype was recovered from a male donor with ankylosing spondylitis or in good health (not recorded which). The CDR3: CASSRPGSGNTEAFF. The CDR3 DNA sequence: TGCGCCAGCAGCCGACCGGGGTCGGGGAACACTGAAGCTTTCTTT.